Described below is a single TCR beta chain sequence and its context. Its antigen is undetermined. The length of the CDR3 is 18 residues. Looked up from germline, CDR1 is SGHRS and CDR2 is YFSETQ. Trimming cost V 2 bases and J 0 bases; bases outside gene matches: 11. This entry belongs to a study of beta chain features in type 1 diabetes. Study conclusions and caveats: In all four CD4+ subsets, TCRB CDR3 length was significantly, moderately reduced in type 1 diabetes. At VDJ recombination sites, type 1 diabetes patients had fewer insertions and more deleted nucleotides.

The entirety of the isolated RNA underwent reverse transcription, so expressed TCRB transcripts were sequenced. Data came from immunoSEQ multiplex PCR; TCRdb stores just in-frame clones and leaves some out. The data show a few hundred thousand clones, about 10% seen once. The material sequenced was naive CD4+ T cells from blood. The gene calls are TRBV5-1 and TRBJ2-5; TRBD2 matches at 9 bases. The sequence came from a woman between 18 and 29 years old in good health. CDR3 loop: CASSFGEASGNYQETQYF. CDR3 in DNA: TGCGCCAGCAGCTTCGGGGAGGCTAGCGGGAACTACCAAGAGACCCAGTACTTC.